A single sample gave rise to the 14 T cell receptor beta chains below, sequenced in a study of blood T cells in healthy people across ages. Together with a sample-barcoded 5' primer, a J-beta primer mix was included in a second PCR lasting about 7 to 12 cycles. TCRdb analysed the 5' RACE reads with MiXCR anew, one entry per CDR3 protein. The table includes about a million distinct CDR3 sequences, 35% to 40% detected once. Specimen: blood. The receptors stem from a man aged 18 to 30 in good health.

This clonotype was counted a few times. This chain connects TRBV5-1 to TRBJ1-2; no clear D gene. This CDR3 contains 15 residues. Per the germline V gene, CDR1 is SGHRS and CDR2 is YFSETQ. V lost 0 bases and J lost 8, with 17 bases in between. CDR3 coding DNA: TGCGCCAGCAGCTTGGATCGCAGCCCGTTTACAGGCTACACCTTC. It is translated as CASSLDRSPFTGYTF.

This clonotype was observed a few times. The rearrangement joins TRBV30 to TRBJ1-2; TRBD1 matches 7 bases. The V gene's germline CDR1 is GTSNPN and CDR2 SVGIG (reference sequence). CDR3 length: 13 amino acids. V lost 8 bases to trimming and J lost 2 bases; unmatched junction nucleotides: 8. The CDR3 DNA reads as TGTGCCACTATGATACAGGGGAACTATGGCTACACCTTC. This gives the protein CATMIQGNYGYTF.

The chain is built from TRBV7-9 and TRBJ2-5, with TRBD2 matching over 10 bases. This CDR3 has 15 amino acids. Germline trimming cut 4 bases from V and 1 base from J; bases unmatched to any gene: 3. Germline CDR1 is SEHNR and CDR2 is FQNEAQ (reference sequence). In DNA form, the CDR3 reads TGTGCCAGCAGCTCGGGACTAGCGTTCCAAGAGACCCAGTACTTC. Amino acid sequence: CASSSGLAFQETQYF. Based on the CDR3 plus reference TRBV7-9 and TRBJ2-5, the full variable domain is DTGVSQNPRHKITKRGQNVTFRCDPISEHNRLYWYRQTLGQGPEFLTYFQNEAQLEKSRLLSDRFSAERPKGSFSTLEIQRTEQGDSAMYLCASSSGLAFQETQYFGPGTRLLVL.

This clonotype was observed a handful of times. The J gene is TRBJ1-1, the V gene TRBV20-1, with 10 nucleotides matching TRBD1. V shed 5 bases, J shed 4 bases, and the junction held 7 bases outside the gene matches. CDR3 length equals 14 residues. Germline lookup yields CDR1 DFQATT and CDR2 SNEGSKA (reference sequence). The CDR3 DNA reads as TGCAGTGCTCCCCATGGGACAGGGGTCACTGAAGCTTTCTTT. Its protein is CSAPHGTGVTEAFF.

This clonotype came up a few times. J is TRBJ2-7 and V is TRBV20-1; possibly TRBD1 for D (6 bases). Germline CDR1 is DFQATT and CDR2 is SNEGSKA (reference sequence). This CDR3 region has 13 residues. V was pared by 3 bases and J by 5 bases, with 14 bases between. The CDR3 protein is CSASGQLIDEQYF. CDR3 bases: TGCAGTGCTAGTGGACAGTTAATCGACGAGCAGTACTTC.

The chain uses TRBV5-6 and TRBJ1-2, with D tentatively TRBD1 (6 bases). There are 15 residues in the CDR3. Germline V gives CDR1 SGHDT, CDR2 YYEEEE. V lost 4 bases to trimming and J lost 4 bases, with 17 bases between them. The CDR3 nucleotides are TGTGCCAGCAGCCCTACGACAGGAGTGGGCTATGGCTACACCTTC. Translation gives CASSPTTGVGYGYTF.

This rearrangement joins TRBV24-1 to TRBJ1-1, with a tentative D call TRBD1 (6 bases). The V end lost 7 bases, the J end lost 7 bases, and 21 bases lay between the germline ends. This CDR3 comprises 15 residues. Looked up from germline, CDR1 is KGHDR and CDR2 is SFDVKD. CDR3 nucleotide sequence: TGTGCCACCAGACCTACGCCGGGACAAGAAGGTGAAGCTTTCTTT. Protein product: CATRPTPGQEGEAFF.

V and J are TRBV12-3 or TRBV12-4 and TRBJ1-2; TRBD1 might be the D (5 bases). CDR3 size: 14 residues. V gave up 3 bases and J gave up 1 base, with 9 bases separating them. The CDR3 DNA reads TGTGCCAGCAGTTTGCGGGGCTTTAACTATGGCTACACCTTC. As protein: CASSLRGFNYGYTF.

This clonotype is a singleton in its sample. The chain has TRBV27 and TRBJ2-1, with D tentatively TRBD2 (6 bases). CDR1 and CDR2 from the germline V gene are MNHEY and SMNVEV (reference sequence). Trimming cost V 8 bases and J 8 bases, with 25 bases left between them. This CDR3 is 16 amino acids long. The CDR3 DNA reads as TGTGCCAGCCGCGGATCCGGGGACTGGCGATACGATGAGCAGTTCTTC. It specifies CASRGSGDWRYDEQFF.

The gene calls are TRBV4-1 and TRBJ1-5, with a weak D call TRBD1 (5 bases). Germline V gives CDR1 MGHRA, CDR2 YSYEKL. Trimming shortened V by 2 bases and J by 0 bases, and 14 bases separated the two germline ends. CDR3 length equals 17 residues. The CDR3 coding sequence is TGCGCCAGCAGCCAAATTTCGACAGAGCTTAGCAATCAGCCCCAGCATTTT. Its protein product is CASSQISTELSNQPQHF.

This chain uses TRBV7-2 with TRBJ2-4; D ambiguous. Germline V CDR1 and CDR2: SGHTA, FQGNSA. The CDR3 has 15 residues. Trimming removed 5 bases at V and 2 bases at J, with 13 bases between. The DNA of the CDR3 is TGTGCCAGCAGCCCCGAGTGGGCCTCCAAAAACATTCAGTACTTC. This translates into CASSPEWASKNIQYF.

This clonotype occurred a few times. The chain is built from TRBV5-4 and TRBJ2-1; 9 nucleotides align to TRBD1. Germline V gene lookup returns CDR1 SGHNT and CDR2 YYREEE (reference sequence). The CDR3 has 16 amino acids. V trimming: 0 bases; J trimming: 3 bases; junction bases outside the gene matches: 4. CDR3 DNA: TGTGCCAGCAGCTTGGCGGGACAGGGAAACTACAATGAGCAGTTCTTC. This sequence encodes CASSLAGQGNYNEQFF.

This clonotype was seen a single time. The chain recombines TRBV5-1 with TRBJ2-6; D is unclear. The germline V gene has CDR1 SGHRS and CDR2 YFSETQ. The germline V and J ends were trimmed by 4 bases and 4 bases, with 15 bases remaining between them. This CDR3 is built from 16 residues. CDR3 protein: CASSQTPVSGANVLTF. The CDR3 DNA reads as TGCGCCAGCAGCCAGACCCCAGTGTCCGGGGCCAACGTCCTGACTTTC.

This clonotype has only a few counts. This chain uses TRBV4-3 with TRBJ1-5; 7 bases are a match to TRBD1. V gave up 0 bases and J gave up 4 bases; unmatched junction bases: 6. Germline V gene sequence: CDR1 LGHNA, CDR2 YSLEER. This CDR3 is built from 16 residues. The CDR3 protein is CASSQDFLTGNQPQHF. CDR3 bases: TGCGCCAGCAGCCAAGATTTCCTGACAGGGAATCAGCCCCAGCATTTT.